The clone carrying this T cell receptor beta chain was recorded a few times. Assay used: immunoSEQ multiplex PCR; TCRdb lists only in-frame clones, some missing. This table holds about 55,000 clones, approximately 90% found once. The source of the sample is a study of T cell changes during pregnancy in multiple sclerosis. V lost 3 bases, J lost 1 base, and 13 bases lay in between. CDR3 size: 15 residues. CDR1 is LNHDA and CDR2 is SQIVND in the germline V gene (reference sequence). This rearrangement joins TRBV19 to TRBJ2-7; D gene ambiguous. The TCR sequence derives from a female donor with multiple sclerosis, enrolled in a pregnancy study. The specimen comprised CD4+ T cells from peripheral blood mononuclear cells, sampled in the first trimester of pregnancy. The CDR3: CASSIEAKISYEQYF. DNA of the CDR3: TGTGCCAGTAGTATTGAGGCGAAAATATCCTACGAGCAGTACTTC.